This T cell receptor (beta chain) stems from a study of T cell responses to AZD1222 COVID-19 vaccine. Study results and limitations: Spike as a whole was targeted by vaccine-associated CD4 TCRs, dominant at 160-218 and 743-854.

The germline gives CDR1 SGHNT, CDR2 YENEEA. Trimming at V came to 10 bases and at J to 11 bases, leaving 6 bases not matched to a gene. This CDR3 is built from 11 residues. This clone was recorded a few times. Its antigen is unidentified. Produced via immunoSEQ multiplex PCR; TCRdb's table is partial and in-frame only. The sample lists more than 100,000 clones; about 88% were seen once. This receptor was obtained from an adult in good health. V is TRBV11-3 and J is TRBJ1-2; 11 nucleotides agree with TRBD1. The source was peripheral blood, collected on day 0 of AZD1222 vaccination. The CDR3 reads CATGQGGKYTF. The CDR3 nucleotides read TGTGCCACGGGACAGGGGGGTAAGTACACCTTC.